What follows are 28 T cell receptor beta chains derived from one specimen sequenced in a study of vaccination and CD4 T cells after COVID-19. Treatment specified: roughly 11-day PBMC culture with coronavirus spike peptide pools or control peptides (ViraFEST assay). Their specific antigens are unknown. Cultured CD4+ T cell DNA underwent sequencing with the Oncomine TCR Beta short-read assay. TCRdb fed the PCR reads into MiXCR, producing one record per CDR3 protein. The table records 13,000 or so distinct CDR3 sequences, nearly 45% of them present only once. The material sequenced was CD4+ T cells from blood, cultured in vitro, taken after SARS-CoV-2 vaccination. These receptor sequences come from a human donor who had recovered from COVID-19.

The V call is TRBV20-1, the J call TRBJ1-6; D is unresolved. The CDR3 sequence is 14 residues long. V gave up 4 bases and J gave up 9 bases, with 16 bases separating them. Germline assignment: CDR1 DFQATT and CDR2 SNEGSKA (reference sequence). CDR3 sequence: CSAISTAPFSPLHF. The CDR3 DNA follows: TGCAGTGCTATATCCACGGCCCCGTTTTCACCCCTCCACTTT.

This clonotype was detected only a few times. Germline is not matched at one junction end, which may reflect a read error. The chain combines TRBV18 with TRBJ2-3; 9 positions agree with TRBD1. CDR3 length: 14 residues. Per the germline V gene, CDR1 is KGHSH and CDR2 is LQKENI. DNA for the CDR3: TGTGCCAGCTCGCGTACAGGGGGCACGGATACGCAGTATTTT. Its translation: CASSRTGGTDTQYF.

The chain has TRBV6-1 and TRBJ1-3, with unresolved D. From germline, CDR1 is MNHNS and CDR2 SASEGT. The CDR3 loop spans 13 amino acids. Trimming took off 10 bases at V and 7 bases at J, with 17 bases between the two ends. CDR3 in amino acids: CATQRTGRNTIYF. DNA of the CDR3: TGTGCCACCCAGCGGACCGGCCGGAACACCATATATTTT.

This clonotype is medium-sized by share. The chain is built from TRBV11-1 and TRBJ1-1; 9 bases align to TRBD1. The CDR3 extends over 14 amino acids. Germline CDR1 reads SGHAT; CDR2 reads FQDESV (reference sequence). Losses at the gene ends were 4 bases for V and 3 bases for J; bases not matched to a gene: 3. CDR3 bases: TGTGCCAGCAGCTCGGGACAGGGCTACACTGAAGCTTTCTTT. As protein: CASSSGQGYTEAFF.

A few counts support this clonotype. The chain carries TRBV20-1 and TRBJ2-5, with D perhaps TRBD2 (6 bases). The V end was cut by 6 bases, the J end by 3 bases, with 11 bases between. Germline V gene data show CDR1 as DFQATT and CDR2 as SNEGSKA (reference sequence). The CDR3 runs to 12 residues. CDR3 bases: TGCAGTGCAGTGGGAGGAAAAGAGACCCAGTACTTC. Encoded protein: CSAVGGKETQYF.

The chain recombines TRBV7-8 with TRBJ1-5; no clear D gene. The CDR3 length is 13 residues. V lost 5 bases, J lost 7 bases, and 12 bases lay in between. CDR1 is SGHVS, CDR2 FQNEAQ, per germline. The CDR3, as DNA: TGTGCCAGCAGCCCGGGCCCCCGGCAGCCCCAGCATTTT. It codes for CASSPGPRQPQHF. The whole variable domain, filled in from reference TRBV7-8 and TRBJ1-5, reads GAGVSQSPRYKVAKRGQDVALRCDPISGHVSLFWYQQALGQGPEFLTYFQNEAQLDKSGLPSDRFFAERPEGSVSTLKIQRTQQEDSAVYLCASSPGPRQPQHFGDGTRLSIL.

This chain connects TRBV19 to TRBJ2-5; TRBD2 agrees at 15 bases. J gave up 5 bases and V 6 bases, and 10 bases lay outside the gene matches. Germline V CDR1 and CDR2: LNHDA, SQIVND (reference sequence). The CDR3 totals 17 residues. The CDR3 spells CASSLGLAGGRRETQYF. CDR3 bases: TGTGCCAGTAGCCTCGGACTAGCGGGAGGGCGCCGGGAGACCCAGTACTTC.

Relative to its sample, this clonotype is medium-sized. This chain connects TRBV7-2 to TRBJ2-4; D uncertain. Germline V gene data show CDR1 as SGHTA and CDR2 as FQGNSA. The CDR3 consists of 16 residues. V dropped 3 bases and J dropped 0 bases, with 12 bases sitting between them. The CDR3 sequence: CASSLDLTLAKNIQYF. The DNA for the CDR3 is TGTGCCAGCAGCTTGGATTTAACACTAGCCAAAAACATTCAGTACTTC. Variable domain in full (rest from reference TRBV7-2 and TRBJ2-4): GAGVSQSPSNKVTEKGKDVELRCDPISGHTALYWYRQSLGQGLEFLIYFQGNSAPDKSGLPSDRFSAERTGGSVSTLTIQRTQQEDSAVYLCASSLDLTLAKNIQYFGAGTRLSVL.

This clonotype is labeled as medium-sized. The V and J genes are TRBV7-9 and TRBJ1-3; no clear D. Trimming removed 2 bases from V and 3 bases from J, with 5 bases in between. The CDR3 loop spans 13 amino acids. Germline CDR1 and CDR2: SEHNR and FQNEAQ (reference sequence). The CDR3 loop is CASSLSGGNTIYF. Written as DNA, the CDR3 is TGTGCCAGCAGCTTAAGCGGTGGAAACACCATATATTTT.

V and J are TRBV30 and TRBJ1-2; D call uncertain. The CDR3 consists of 9 residues. CDR1 GTSNPN and CDR2 SVGIG come from the germline V gene (reference sequence). Trimming took 6 bases from V and 8 from J, leaving 7 bases between them. The CDR3 loop is CACPKGYTF. The CDR3 DNA reads as TGTGCCTGCCCGAAGGGCTACACCTTC.

The chain carries TRBV10-1 and TRBJ2-7, with D possibly TRBD1 on 5 matching bases. The germline V gene has CDR1 WNHNN and CDR2 SYGVQD (reference sequence). The ends were cut back, 3 bases at V and 1 base at J, with 10 bases in the middle. CDR3 length: 14 amino acids. As DNA, the CDR3 is TGCGCCAGCAGTGACTTAAGGACATCCTACGAGCAGTACTTC. Its translation is CASSDLRTSYEQYF.

This clonotype was observed a few times. The chain combines TRBV2 with TRBJ1-6; 7 bases line up with TRBD1. CDR1 SNHLY and CDR2 FYNNEI come from the germline V gene. CDR3 length: 14 residues. The ends lost 6 bases at V and 9 bases at J; junction bases unmatched: 8. This CDR3 is CASSKTGFSSPLHF. The CDR3 coding sequence is TGTGCCAGCAGCAAGACAGGGTTCTCTTCACCCCTCCACTTT.

CDR3 loop: CSASVGKNSPLHF. The CDR3 DNA reads as TGCAGTGCTTCTGTAGGGAAAAATTCACCCCTCCACTTT. The genes are TRBV20-1 and TRBJ1-6; D is ambiguous. V was clipped by 5 bases and J by 7 bases, with 12 bases between them. This CDR3 is 13 amino acids long. CDR1 DFQATT and CDR2 SNEGSKA come from the germline V gene (reference sequence).

The chain uses TRBV11-2 and TRBJ2-5, with D unclear. V was shortened by 1 base and J by 5 bases, with 5 bases between the two germline ends. Germline assignment: CDR1 SGHAT and CDR2 FQNNGV. The CDR3 extends over 12 amino acids. CDR3 protein: CASSLARETQYF. Here the CDR3 DNA reads TGTGCCAGCAGCTTAGCTCGGGAGACCCAGTACTTC.

The V gene is TRBV2, the J gene TRBJ2-5; D unresolved. Germline-derived CDR1 and CDR2 are SNHLY and FYNNEI. The CDR3 contains 12 residues. The V gene lost 8 bases and the J gene lost 9 bases, with 16 bases spanning the gap. The CDR3: CASRTALGSQYF. The CDR3 DNA sequence: TGTGCCAGCCGGACGGCGTTGGGGTCCCAGTACTTC.

This chain connects TRBV20-1 to TRBJ2-3; 10 positions agree with TRBD2. Unmatched junction bases numbered 9, after V lost 6 bases and J lost 6 bases. The CDR3 sequence is 14 residues long. Germline CDR1 reads DFQATT; CDR2 reads SNEGSKA (reference sequence). The chain's CDR3 is CSAPRLAGPDTQYF. CDR3 DNA: TGCAGTGCCCCCAGACTAGCGGGCCCCGATACGCAGTATTTT.

This clonotype has just a few counts. This chain connects TRBV6-2 or TRBV6-3 to TRBJ2-5, with 10 bases lining up with TRBD2. The V gene's germline CDR1 is MNHEY and CDR2 SVGEGT. J gave up 7 bases and V 0 bases, and 11 bases lay outside the gene matches. CDR3 size: 17 residues. CDR3 region: CASSYSRRTSGVMTQYF. DNA of the CDR3: TGTGCCAGCAGTTACTCGAGGCGGACTAGCGGTGTTATGACCCAGTACTTC.

The rearrangement uses TRBV6-1 and TRBJ1-2, with a weak D call TRBD1 (5 bases). Trimming pared 5 bases from V and 2 bases from J, leaving 9 bases between. The CDR3 runs to 13 residues. Germline lookup yields CDR1 MNHNS and CDR2 SASEGT. CDR3 residues: CASSPGVNYGYTF. Written as DNA, the CDR3 is TGTGCCAGCAGTCCGGGGGTCAACTATGGCTACACCTTC.

The chain combines TRBV18 with TRBJ1-4, with 8 positions matching TRBD1. The CDR3 contains 13 residues. The ends lost 3 bases at V and 8 bases at J; junction bases unmatched: 2. Looked up from germline, CDR1 is KGHSH and CDR2 is LQKENI. This chain's CDR3 is CASSPGQDEKLFF. CDR3 bases: TGTGCCAGCTCACCGGGACAGGACGAAAAACTGTTTTTT.

This clonotype appeared a few times. The J gene is TRBJ1-6, the V gene TRBV2; D perhaps matches TRBD1 (5 bases). CDR3 length: 14 amino acids. V was trimmed by 4 bases and J by 4 bases, leaving 8 bases between them. CDR1 and CDR2 (germline): SNHLY, FYNNEI. CDR3 sequence reads: CASSGDGYNSPLHF. CDR3 nucleotides: TGTGCCAGCAGTGGGGACGGATATAATTCACCCCTCCACTTT.

This clonotype was counted only a few times. This rearrangement joins TRBV6-2 or TRBV6-3 to TRBJ2-3, with a possible D match to TRBD2 (5 bases). This CDR3 comprises 15 residues. V was cut by 5 bases and J by 2 bases, with 14 bases left in between. CDR1 is MNHEY and CDR2 is SVGEGT in the germline V gene. In nucleotides, the CDR3 is TGTGCCAGCAGTGCGGGCTGGGAGCACACAGATACGCAGTATTTT. As protein: CASSAGWEHTDTQYF.

The V and J genes are TRBV28 and TRBJ2-1; D ambiguous. The V gene's germline CDR1 is MDHEN and CDR2 SYDVKM. With 5 bases removed from V and 10 bases from J, the gap between germline ends came to 9 bases. This CDR3 is built from 11 residues. CDR3 residues: CASSGSREQFF. The CDR3 coding sequence is TGTGCCAGCAGTGGTAGTCGAGAGCAGTTCTTC.

The chain combines TRBV19 with TRBJ1-5; 8 bases are a match to TRBD1. The CDR3 has 17 residues. The V segment lost 7 bases and the J segment 0 bases; nucleotides outside the gene matches: 11. Germline CDR1 is LNHDA and CDR2 is SQIVND (reference sequence). The CDR3 bases are TGTGCCAGTAAGACGAGACAGGGGAACTATAGCAATCAGCCCCAGCATTTT. Its protein is CASKTRQGNYSNQPQHF.

This clonotype appeared a few times. The chain recombines TRBV6-1 with TRBJ1-4, with D tentatively TRBD1 (5 bases). V lost 6 bases, J lost 5 bases, and 10 bases lay in between. The CDR3 length is 13 residues. In germline, CDR1 is MNHNS, CDR2 SASEGT. This CDR3 is CASSGTANEKLFF. The CDR3 nucleotides are TGTGCCAGCAGCGGGACGGCCAATGAAAAACTGTTTTTT.

The rearrangement uses TRBV7-2 and TRBJ2-3, with unresolved D. Trimming pared 1 base from V and 0 bases from J, leaving 8 bases between. CDR3 length: 15 amino acids. CDR1 and CDR2 from the germline V gene are SGHTA and FQGNSA. This chain's CDR3 is CASSLDRTSTDTQYF. As DNA, the CDR3 is TGTGCCAGCAGCTTAGACAGAACTAGCACAGATACGCAGTATTTT.

The chain joins TRBV10-3 to TRBJ2-5; 9 nucleotides line up with TRBD2. The CDR3 spans 12 residues. The trim removed 10 bases at V and 4 bases at J, leaving 4 bases unmatched. Germline lookup yields CDR1 ENHRY and CDR2 SYGVKD. DNA of the CDR3: TGTGCCAGCCGAGCGGGAGGAGAGACCCAGTACTTC. Translation: CASRAGGETQYF.

The rearrangement links TRBV10-3 to TRBJ2-2; 14 positions agree with TRBD2. The CDR3 is 16 amino acids. CDR1 and CDR2 (germline): ENHRY, SYGVKD. After removal of 5 bases from V and 4 bases from J, the junction contained 3 bases not matched to a gene. CDR3 residues: CAISPGTSGSTGELFF. CDR3 sequence (DNA): TGTGCCATCAGTCCTGGGACTAGCGGGAGCACCGGGGAGCTGTTTTTT.

The sample holds a few counts of this clonotype. The V gene is TRBV7-2, the J gene TRBJ1-1, with 8 bases matching TRBD1. Germline CDR1 is SGHTA and CDR2 is FQGNSA. V gave up 5 bases and J gave up 1 base; unmatched junction bases: 6. The CDR3 contains 15 residues. CDR3 loop: CASSPGGSWNTEAFF. CDR3 coding DNA: TGTGCCAGCAGCCCAGGGGGCTCTTGGAACACTGAAGCTTTCTTT.